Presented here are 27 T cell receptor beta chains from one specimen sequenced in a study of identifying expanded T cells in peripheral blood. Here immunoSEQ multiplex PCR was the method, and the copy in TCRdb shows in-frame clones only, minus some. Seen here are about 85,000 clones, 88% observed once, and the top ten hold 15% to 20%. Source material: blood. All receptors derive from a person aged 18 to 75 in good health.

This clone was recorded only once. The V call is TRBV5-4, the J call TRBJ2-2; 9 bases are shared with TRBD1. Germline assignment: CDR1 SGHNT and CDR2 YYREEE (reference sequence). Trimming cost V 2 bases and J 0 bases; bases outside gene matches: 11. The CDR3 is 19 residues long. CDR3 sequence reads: CASSLKPGQGLANTGELFF. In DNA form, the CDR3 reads TGTGCCAGCAGCTTAAAACCGGGACAGGGACTCGCGAACACCGGGGAGCTGTTTTTT.

The CDR3 nucleotides read TGTGCCAGCAGTCGAAGTAGCTCCTACAATGAGCAGTTCTTC. Protein: CASSRSSSYNEQFF. The genes are TRBV6-6 and TRBJ2-1; unclear D gene. This CDR3 is built from 14 residues. The germline V gene has CDR1 MNHNY and CDR2 SVGAGI (reference sequence). Trimming took 5 bases from V and 0 from J, leaving 8 bases between them.

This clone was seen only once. Here the CDR3 reads CASSQDRIGGGETQYF. The CDR3 region has the DNA TGCGCCAGCAGCCAAGATAGGATAGGGGGCGGGGAGACCCAGTACTTC. The V and J genes are TRBV4-3 and TRBJ2-5; 7 positions match TRBD1. Trimming cost V 0 bases and J 5 bases; bases outside gene matches: 9. The CDR3 loop spans 16 amino acids. Per the germline V gene, CDR1 is LGHNA and CDR2 is YSLEER.

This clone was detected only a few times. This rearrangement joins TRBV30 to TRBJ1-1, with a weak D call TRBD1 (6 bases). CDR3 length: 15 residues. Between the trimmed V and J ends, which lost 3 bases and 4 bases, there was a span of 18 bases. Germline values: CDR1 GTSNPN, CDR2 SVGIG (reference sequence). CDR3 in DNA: TGTGCCTGGAGAGAACTAGGGGAAGGGGGCACTGAAGCTTTCTTT. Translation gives CAWRELGEGGTEAFF.

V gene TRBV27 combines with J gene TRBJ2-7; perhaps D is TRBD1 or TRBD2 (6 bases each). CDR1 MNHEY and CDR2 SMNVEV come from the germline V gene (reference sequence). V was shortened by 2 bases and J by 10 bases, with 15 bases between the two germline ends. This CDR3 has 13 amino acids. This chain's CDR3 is CASSLNVGGSQYF. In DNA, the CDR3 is TGTGCCAGCAGTTTAAATGTGGGGGGCTCACAGTACTTC.

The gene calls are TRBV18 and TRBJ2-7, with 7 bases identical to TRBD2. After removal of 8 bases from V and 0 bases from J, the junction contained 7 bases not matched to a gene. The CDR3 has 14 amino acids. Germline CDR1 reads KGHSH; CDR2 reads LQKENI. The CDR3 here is CASTLASSSYEQYF. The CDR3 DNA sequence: TGTGCCAGCACACTAGCGTCCAGCTCCTACGAGCAGTACTTC.

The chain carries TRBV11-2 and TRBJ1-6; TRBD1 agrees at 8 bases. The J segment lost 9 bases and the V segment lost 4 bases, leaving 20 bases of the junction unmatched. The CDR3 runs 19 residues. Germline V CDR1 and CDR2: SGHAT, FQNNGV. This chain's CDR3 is CASSSKPGQAPRGGSPLHF. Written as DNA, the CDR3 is TGTGCCAGCAGCTCTAAACCGGGACAGGCTCCCAGAGGGGGTTCACCCCTCCACTTT.

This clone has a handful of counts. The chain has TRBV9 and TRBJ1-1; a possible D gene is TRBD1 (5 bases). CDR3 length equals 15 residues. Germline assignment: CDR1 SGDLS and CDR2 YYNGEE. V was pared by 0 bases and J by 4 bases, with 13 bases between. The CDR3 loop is CASSVVPNGGTEAFF. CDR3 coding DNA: TGTGCCAGCAGCGTAGTTCCGAACGGGGGCACTGAAGCTTTCTTT.

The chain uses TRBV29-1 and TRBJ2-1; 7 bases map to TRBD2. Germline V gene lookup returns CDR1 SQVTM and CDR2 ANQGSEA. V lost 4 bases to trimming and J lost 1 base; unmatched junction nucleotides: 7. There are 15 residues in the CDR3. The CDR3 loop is CSVVGRVGSYNEQFF. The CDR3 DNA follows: TGCAGCGTTGTGGGGAGGGTCGGGTCCTACAATGAGCAGTTCTTC.

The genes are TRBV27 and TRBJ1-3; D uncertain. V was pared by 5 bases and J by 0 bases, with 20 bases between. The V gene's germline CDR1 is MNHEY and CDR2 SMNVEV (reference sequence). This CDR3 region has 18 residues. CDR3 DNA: TGTGCCAGCAGTCCGAGATCTACCGGACCCGTCTCTGGAAACACCATATATTTT. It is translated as CASSPRSTGPVSGNTIYF.

In DNA form, the CDR3 reads TGTGCCACCCGGACAGGGACTCAGCCCCAGCATTTT. Amino acids: CATRTGTQPQHF. The chain couples TRBV28 to TRBJ1-5; 8 bases align to TRBD1. Germline CDR1 reads MDHEN; CDR2 reads SYDVKM. The CDR3 extends over 12 amino acids. With V trimmed by 10 bases and J by 6 bases, 5 bases remained unmatched.

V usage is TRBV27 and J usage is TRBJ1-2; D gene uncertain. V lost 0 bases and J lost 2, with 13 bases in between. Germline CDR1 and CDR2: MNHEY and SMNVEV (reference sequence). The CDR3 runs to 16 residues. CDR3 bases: TGTGCCAGCAGTTTATCGTCCAGGACCCTCAACTATGGCTACACCTTC. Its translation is CASSLSSRTLNYGYTF.

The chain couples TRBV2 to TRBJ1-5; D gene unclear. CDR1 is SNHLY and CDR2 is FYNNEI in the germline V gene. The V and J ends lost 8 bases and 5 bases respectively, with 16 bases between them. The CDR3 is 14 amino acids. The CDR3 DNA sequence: TGTGCCAGCGGTTTGACTTCCCCCGATCAGCCCCAGCATTTT. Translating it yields CASGLTSPDQPQHF. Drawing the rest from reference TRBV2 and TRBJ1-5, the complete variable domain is EPEVTQTPSHQVTQMGQEVILRCVPISNHLYFYWYRQILGQKVEFLVSFYNNEISEKSEIFDDQFSVERPDGSNFTLKIRSTKLEDSAMYFCASGLTSPDQPQHFGDGTRLSIL.

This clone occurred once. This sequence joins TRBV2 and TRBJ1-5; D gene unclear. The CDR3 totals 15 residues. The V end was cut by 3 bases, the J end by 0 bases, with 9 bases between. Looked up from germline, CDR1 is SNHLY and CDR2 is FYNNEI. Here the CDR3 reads CASSDRGYSNQPQHF. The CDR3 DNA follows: TGTGCCAGCAGTGACCGCGGATATAGCAATCAGCCCCAGCATTTT. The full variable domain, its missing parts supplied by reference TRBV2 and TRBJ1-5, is EPEVTQTPSHQVTQMGQEVILRCVPISNHLYFYWYRQILGQKVEFLVSFYNNEISEKSEIFDDQFSVERPDGSNFTLKIRSTKLEDSAMYFCASSDRGYSNQPQHFGDGTRLSIL.

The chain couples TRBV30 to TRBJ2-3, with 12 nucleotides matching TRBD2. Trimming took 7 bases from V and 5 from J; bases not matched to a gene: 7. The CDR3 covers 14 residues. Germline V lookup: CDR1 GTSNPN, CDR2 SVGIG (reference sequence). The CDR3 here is CALELAGGLDTQYF. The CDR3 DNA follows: TGTGCCTTGGAACTAGCGGGGGGATTAGATACGCAGTATTTT.

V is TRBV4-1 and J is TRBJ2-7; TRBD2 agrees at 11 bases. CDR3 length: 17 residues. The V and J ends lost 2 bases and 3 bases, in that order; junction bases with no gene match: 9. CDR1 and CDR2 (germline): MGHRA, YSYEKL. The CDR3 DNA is TGCGCCAGCAGCCAACTCTGGACTAGCGGGCTTGTCTACGAGCAGTACTTC. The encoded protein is CASSQLWTSGLVYEQYF.

The DNA for the CDR3 is TGCGCCAGCAGCCAAGGCCAGGGGGGCTCCTACGAGCAGTACTTC. Protein: CASSQGQGGSYEQYF. This chain links TRBV4-3 with TRBJ2-7; a weak D match, TRBD1 (7 bases). V was shortened by 1 base and J by 0 bases, with 10 bases between the two germline ends. The CDR3 loop spans 15 amino acids. CDR1 and CDR2 from the germline V gene are LGHNA and YSLEER.

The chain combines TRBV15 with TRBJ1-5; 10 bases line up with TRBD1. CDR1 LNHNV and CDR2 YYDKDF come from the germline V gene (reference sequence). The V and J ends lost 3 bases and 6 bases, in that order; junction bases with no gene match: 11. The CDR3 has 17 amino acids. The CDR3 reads CATSSDDRGLLGQPQHF. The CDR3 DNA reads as TGTGCCACCAGCAGCGACGACAGGGGGCTGTTGGGTCAGCCCCAGCATTTT.

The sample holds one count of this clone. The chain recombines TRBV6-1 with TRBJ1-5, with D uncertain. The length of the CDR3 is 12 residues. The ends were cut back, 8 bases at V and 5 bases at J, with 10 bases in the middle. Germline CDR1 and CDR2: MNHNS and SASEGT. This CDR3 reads CASGGSDQPQHF. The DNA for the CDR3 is TGTGCCAGCGGAGGGAGTGATCAGCCCCAGCATTTT.

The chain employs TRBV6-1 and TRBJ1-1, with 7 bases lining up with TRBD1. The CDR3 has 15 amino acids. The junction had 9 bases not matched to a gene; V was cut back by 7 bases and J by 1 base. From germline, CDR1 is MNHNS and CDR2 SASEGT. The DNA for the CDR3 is TGTGCCAGCAAAAACCTCGGGACAGAGAACACTGAAGCTTTCTTT. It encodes CASKNLGTENTEAFF.

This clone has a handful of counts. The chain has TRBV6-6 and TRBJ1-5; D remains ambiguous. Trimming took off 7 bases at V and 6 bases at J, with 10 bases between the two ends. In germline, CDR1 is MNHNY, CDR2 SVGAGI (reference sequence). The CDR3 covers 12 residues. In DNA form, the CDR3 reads TGTGCCAGCACCTCTTTGGGTCAGCCCCAGCATTTT. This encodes CASTSLGQPQHF.

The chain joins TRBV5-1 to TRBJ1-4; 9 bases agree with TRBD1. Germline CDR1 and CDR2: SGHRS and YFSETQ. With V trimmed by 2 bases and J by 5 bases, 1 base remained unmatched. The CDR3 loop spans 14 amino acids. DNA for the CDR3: TGCGCCAGCAGCTTCGGGACAGGGAATGAAAAACTGTTTTTT. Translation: CASSFGTGNEKLFF.

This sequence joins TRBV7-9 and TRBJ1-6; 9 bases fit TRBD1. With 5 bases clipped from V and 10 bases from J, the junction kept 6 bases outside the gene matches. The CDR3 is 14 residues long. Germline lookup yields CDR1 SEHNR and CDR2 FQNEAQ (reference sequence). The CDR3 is CASSPGDRDSPLHF. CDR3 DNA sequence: TGTGCCAGCAGCCCAGGGGACAGGGACTCACCCCTCCACTTT.

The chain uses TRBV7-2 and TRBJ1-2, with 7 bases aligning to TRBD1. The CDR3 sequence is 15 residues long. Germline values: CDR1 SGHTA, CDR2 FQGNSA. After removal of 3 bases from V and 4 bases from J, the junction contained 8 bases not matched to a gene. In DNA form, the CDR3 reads TGTGCCAGCAGCTTCCTACTCGGGACAGCCTATGGCTACACCTTC. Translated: CASSFLLGTAYGYTF.

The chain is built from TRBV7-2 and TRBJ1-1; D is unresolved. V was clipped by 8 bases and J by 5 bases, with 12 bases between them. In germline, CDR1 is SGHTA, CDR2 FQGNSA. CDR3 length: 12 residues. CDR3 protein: CASAPGGTEAFF. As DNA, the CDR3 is TGTGCCAGCGCCCCGGGCGGGACTGAAGCTTTCTTT.

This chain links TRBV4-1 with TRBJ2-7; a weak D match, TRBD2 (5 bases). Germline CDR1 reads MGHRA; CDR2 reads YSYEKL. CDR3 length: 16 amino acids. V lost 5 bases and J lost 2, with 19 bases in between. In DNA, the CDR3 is TGCGCCAGCAGCGCCCAGGCCCGGCTAGCTCCCTACGAGCAGTACTTC. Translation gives CASSAQARLAPYEQYF.

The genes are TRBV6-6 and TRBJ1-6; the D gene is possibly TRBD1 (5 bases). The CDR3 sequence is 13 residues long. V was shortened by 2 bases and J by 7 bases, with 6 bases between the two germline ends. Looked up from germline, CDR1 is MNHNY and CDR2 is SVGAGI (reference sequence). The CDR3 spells CASSYDRNSPLHF. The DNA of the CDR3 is TGTGCCAGCAGTTACGACAGAAATTCACCCCTCCACTTT.